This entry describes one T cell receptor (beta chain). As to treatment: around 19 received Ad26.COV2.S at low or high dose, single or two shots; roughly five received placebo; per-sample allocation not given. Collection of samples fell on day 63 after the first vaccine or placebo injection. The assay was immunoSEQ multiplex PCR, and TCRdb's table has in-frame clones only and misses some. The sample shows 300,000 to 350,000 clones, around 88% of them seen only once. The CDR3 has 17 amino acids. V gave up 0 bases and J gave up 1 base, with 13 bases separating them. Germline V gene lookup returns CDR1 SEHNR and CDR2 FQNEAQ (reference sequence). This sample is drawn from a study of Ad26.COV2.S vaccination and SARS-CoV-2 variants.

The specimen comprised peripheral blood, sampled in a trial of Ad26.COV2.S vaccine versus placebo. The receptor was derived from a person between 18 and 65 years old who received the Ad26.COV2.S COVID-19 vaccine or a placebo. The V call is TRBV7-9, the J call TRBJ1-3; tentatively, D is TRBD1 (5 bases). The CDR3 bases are TGTGCCAGCAGCTTAGCGCGGGCAGGGCGATCTGGAAACACCATATATTTT. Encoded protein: CASSLARAGRSGNTIYF.